The T cell receptor (beta chain) under discussion was sequenced for a study of CD8+CD57+ T cells in acquired aplastic anemia. Study-wide context: 3.2 ug was the average amount of DNA from sorted CD4+ and CD8+ cells. Researchers reported that healthy donors averaged about 9.8 million reads for CD4+ cells.

TCR beta VDJ combinations and CDR3 sequences were profiled from genomic DNA. TCRdb passed the reads through MiXCR, listing each CDR3 protein once. The sample contains around 140,000 distinct CDR3 sequences, roughly 40% of which appear only once. Details on this clonotype: What it recognizes is unknown. Here the CDR3 omits its conserved ending phenylalanine or tryptophan, so a read error is the likely source.

The study's findings and limits: Both patients and controls carried the same twenty-nine CD8+ CDR3 sequences. No significant difference in CD8+ Simpson's diversity was found between patients and controls.

Sequenced: sorted CD4+, CD8+, or CD8+CD57+ T cells (not recorded which) from PBMCs. This receptor was identified in a human donor in good health, serving as a control.

As DNA, the CDR3 is TGCAGTGCTAGCGTCTTTGGGACAGGGAACCTTGAAGCTTTCTTG. Amino acid sequence: CSASVFGTGNLEAFL. This chain joins TRBV20-1 and TRBJ1-1, with 9 bases aligning to TRBD1. V dropped 3 bases and J dropped 7; count of bases not matched to a gene: 12. This CDR3 spans 15 amino acids. From germline, CDR1 is DFQATT and CDR2 SNEGSKA (reference sequence).